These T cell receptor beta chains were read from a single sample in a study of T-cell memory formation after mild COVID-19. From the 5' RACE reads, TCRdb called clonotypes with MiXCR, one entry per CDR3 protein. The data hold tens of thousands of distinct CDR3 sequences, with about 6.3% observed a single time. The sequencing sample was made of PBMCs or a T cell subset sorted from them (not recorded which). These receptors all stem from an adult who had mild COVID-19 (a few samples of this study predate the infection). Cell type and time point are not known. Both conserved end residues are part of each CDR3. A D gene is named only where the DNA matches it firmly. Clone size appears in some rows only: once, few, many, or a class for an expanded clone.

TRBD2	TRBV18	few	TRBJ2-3	CASSPETSGRLGTQYF	TGTGCCAGCTCACCGGAGACTAGCGGGAGATTGGGTACGCAGTATTTT
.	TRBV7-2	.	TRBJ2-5	CASSLNKETQYF	TGTGCCAGCAGCTTAAACAAAGAGACCCAGTACTTC
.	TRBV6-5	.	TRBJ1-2	CASSYRQESKGGYTF	TGTGCCAGCAGTTACCGACAGGAGTCTAAGGGTGGCTACACCTTC
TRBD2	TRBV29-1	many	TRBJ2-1	CSVASGTSGPASYNEQFF	TGCAGCGTTGCTTCCGGGACTAGCGGACCGGCATCCTACAATGAGCAGTTCTTC
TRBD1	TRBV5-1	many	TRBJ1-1	CASSLKPGQGNTEAFF	TGCGCCAGCAGCTTAAAACCGGGACAGGGCAACACTGAAGCTTTCTTT
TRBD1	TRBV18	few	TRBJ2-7	CASSPPLQGVDEQYF	TGTGCCAGCTCACCACCCCTACAGGGGGTCGACGAGCAGTACTTC
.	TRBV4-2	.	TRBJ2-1	CTSQTGPIQFF	TGTACCAGCCAAACCGGGCCGATCCAGTTCTTC
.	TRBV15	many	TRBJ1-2	CATSPGGEGEGYTF	TGTGCCACCTCCCCCGGGGGTGAAGGGGAAGGCTACACCTTC
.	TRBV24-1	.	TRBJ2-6	CATGRPQGAGANVLTF	TGTGCCACCGGCCGACCTCAAGGCGCTGGGGCCAACGTCCTGACTTTC
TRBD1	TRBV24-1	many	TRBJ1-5	CATSDRTGIDNQPQHF	TGTGCCACCAGTGATCGGACAGGGATCGACAATCAGCCCCAGCATTTT
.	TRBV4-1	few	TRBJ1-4	CASSQDQTVNEKLFF	TGCGCCAGCAGCCAAGATCAGACAGTAAATGAAAAACTGTTTTTT
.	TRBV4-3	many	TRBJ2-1	CASSPGIGERDNEQFF	TGCGCCAGCAGCCCAGGGATCGGGGAACGGGACAATGAGCAGTTCTTC
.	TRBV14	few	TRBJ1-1	CASSQVGVLEAFF	TGTGCCAGCAGCCAAGTCGGGGTCCTTGAAGCTTTCTTT
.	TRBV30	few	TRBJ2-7	CAWSVLGSIYEQYF	TGTGCCTGGAGTGTACTTGGCAGTATTTACGAGCAGTACTTC
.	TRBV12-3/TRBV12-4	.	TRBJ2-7	CASSVAGLPYEQYF	TGTGCCAGCAGTGTAGCAGGGCTACCCTACGAGCAGTACTTC
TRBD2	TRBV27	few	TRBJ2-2	CASSMPGLAGGGTGELFF	TGTGCCAGCAGTATGCCGGGACTAGCGGGAGGAGGGACCGGGGAGCTGTTTTTT
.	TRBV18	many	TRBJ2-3	CASSLAGSDTQYF	TGTGCCAGCTCACTGGCGGGGTCAGATACGCAGTATTTT
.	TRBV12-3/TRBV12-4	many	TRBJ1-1	CASRQRIRAFF	TGTGCCAGCAGGCAACGGATCCGAGCTTTCTTT
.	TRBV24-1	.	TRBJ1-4	CATSDSEANEKLFF	TGTGCCACCAGTGATTCGGAGGCCAATGAAAAACTGTTTTTT
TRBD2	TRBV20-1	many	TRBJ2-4	CSAGAGHKNIQYF	TGCAGTGCTGGAGCGGGGCATAAAAACATTCAGTACTTC
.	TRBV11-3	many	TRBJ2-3	CASSLEGSSTDTQYF	TGTGCCAGCAGCTTAGAAGGGTCCAGCACAGATACGCAGTATTTT
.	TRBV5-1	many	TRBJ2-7	CASSPGTSGGLSYIGQYF	TGCGCCAGCAGCCCCGGGACAAGTGGAGGTCTCTCCTACATAGGGCAGTACTTC
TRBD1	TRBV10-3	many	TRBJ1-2	CAISGGQGDGYTF	TGTGCCATCAGTGGAGGACAGGGAGATGGCTACACCTTC
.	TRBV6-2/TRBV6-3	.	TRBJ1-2	CASSSSIRNYGYTF	TGTGCCAGCAGTTCCTCGATAAGGAACTATGGCTACACCTTC
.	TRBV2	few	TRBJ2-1	CASTRSGEQFF	TGTGCCAGCACCAGAAGCGGCGAGCAGTTCTTC
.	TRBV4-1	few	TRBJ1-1	CASSRPGTAVGAFF	TGCGCCAGCAGCCGGCCAGGGACGGCCGTGGGAGCTTTCTTT
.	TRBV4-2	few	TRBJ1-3	CASSQTGHPGNTIYF	TGTGCCAGCAGCCAAACAGGGCATCCTGGAAACACCATATATTTT
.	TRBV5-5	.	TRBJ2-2	CASSLGGRITGELFF	TGTGCCAGCAGCTTGGGGGGCAGGATAACCGGGGAGCTGTTTTTT
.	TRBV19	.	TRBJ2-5	CASKLMGTPQETQYF	TGTGCCAGTAAACTAATGGGTACACCTCAAGAGACCCAGTACTTC
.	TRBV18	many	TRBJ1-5	CASSRTAPGGSQPQHF	TGTGCCAGCTCACGCACCGCGCCGGGGGGGAGTCAGCCCCAGCATTTT
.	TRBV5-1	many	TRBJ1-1	CASSPPPIRNTEAFF	TGCGCCAGCAGCCCACCGCCTATAAGGAACACTGAAGCTTTCTTT
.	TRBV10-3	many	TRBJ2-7	CAISESFRLSGEQYF	TGTGCCATCAGTGAGTCGTTCCGCCTGAGTGGAGAGCAGTACTTC
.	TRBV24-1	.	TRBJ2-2	CATRRTGELFF	TGTGCCACCAGGCGCACCGGGGAGCTGTTTTTT
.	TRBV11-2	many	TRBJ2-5	CASSLDRETQYF	TGTGCCAGCAGCTTAGACCGAGAGACCCAGTACTTC
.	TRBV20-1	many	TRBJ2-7	CSARGTAAGYEQYF	TGCAGTGCTAGAGGGACAGCTGCCGGCTACGAGCAGTACTTC
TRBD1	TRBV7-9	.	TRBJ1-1	CASSPRRQGNTEAFF	TGTGCCAGCAGCCCAAGGAGACAGGGGAACACTGAAGCTTTCTTT
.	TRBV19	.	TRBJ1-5	CASSPRPSSNQPQHF	TGTGCCAGTAGTCCCCGACCCAGTAGCAATCAGCCCCAGCATTTT
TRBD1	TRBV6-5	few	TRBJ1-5	CASSQGQGWNQPQHF	TGTGCCAGCAGCCAAGGACAGGGATGGAATCAGCCCCAGCATTTT
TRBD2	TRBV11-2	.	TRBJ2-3	CASSAVDGRGYTDTQYF	TGTGCCAGCAGCGCGGTCGACGGGCGGGGGTACACAGATACGCAGTATTTT
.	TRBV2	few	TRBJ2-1	CASSVKRSRDNEQFF	TGTGCCAGCAGTGTTAAGCGGTCCAGGGACAATGAGCAGTTCTTC
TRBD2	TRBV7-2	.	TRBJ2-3	CASSETLVLAGADTKYF	TGTGCCAGCAGCGAGACGCTTGTACTAGCGGGAGCGGATACGAAGTATTTT
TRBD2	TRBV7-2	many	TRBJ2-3	CASSSPASGGASARRTQYF	TGTGCCAGCAGCTCTCCGGCTAGCGGGGGGGCCAGCGCTCGTCGTACGCAGTATTTT
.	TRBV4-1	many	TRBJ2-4	CASSQESTGGIQYF	TGCGCCAGCAGCCAAGAGTCCACTGGGGGCATTCAGTACTTC
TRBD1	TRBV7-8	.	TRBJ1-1	CASSPRRDRQNTEAFF	TGTGCCAGCAGCCCAAGAAGGGACAGGCAGAACACTGAAGCTTTCTTT
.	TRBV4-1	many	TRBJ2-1	CASSPRSGWGPYNEQFF	TGCGCCAGCAGCCCCCGAAGCGGGTGGGGGCCCTACAATGAGCAGTTCTTC
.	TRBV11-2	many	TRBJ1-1	CASSAGAVVTAFF	TGTGCCAGCAGCGCTGGTGCGGTGGTTACGGCTTTCTTT
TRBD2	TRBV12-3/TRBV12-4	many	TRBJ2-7	CASSLLAGAYEQYF	TGTGCCAGCAGTTTACTAGCGGGGGCCTACGAGCAGTACTTC
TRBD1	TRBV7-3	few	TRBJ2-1	CASSPGQGAPKGNEQFF	TGTGCCAGCAGCCCCGGACAGGGGGCCCCGAAGGGCAATGAGCAGTTCTTC
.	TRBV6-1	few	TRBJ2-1	CASSDRGFYNEQFF	TGTGCCAGCAGTGACAGGGGCTTCTACAATGAGCAGTTCTTC
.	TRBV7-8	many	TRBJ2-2	CASSLVRHTTGELFF	TGTGCCAGCAGCTTAGTTCGGCATACAACCGGGGAGCTGTTTTTT
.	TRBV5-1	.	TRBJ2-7	CASSYGSYEQYF	TGCGCCAGCAGTTATGGGTCCTACGAGCAGTACTTC
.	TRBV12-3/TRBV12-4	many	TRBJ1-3	CASSFAQGSAGNTIYF	TGTGCCAGCAGTTTTGCGCAGGGGTCTGCTGGAAACACCATATATTTT
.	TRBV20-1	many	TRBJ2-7	CSALDRWDEQYF	TGCAGTGCTCTAGACAGGTGGGACGAGCAGTACTTC
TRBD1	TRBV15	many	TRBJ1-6	CATSTETGTNSPLHF	TGTGCCACCAGCACCGAGACAGGGACAAATTCACCCCTCCACTTT
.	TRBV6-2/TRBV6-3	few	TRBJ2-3	CASSDLVYGTDTQYF	TGTGCCAGCAGTGACCTAGTGTACGGCACAGATACGCAGTATTTT
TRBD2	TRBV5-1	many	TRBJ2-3	CASSQTGGPNHF	TGCGCCAGCAGCCAGACGGGGGGGCCCAACCATTTT
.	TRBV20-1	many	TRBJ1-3	CSARGDRSGNTIYF	TGCAGTGCTAGAGGCGACAGGTCTGGAAACACCATATATTTT
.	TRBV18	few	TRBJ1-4	CASSLQGGGSEKLFF	TGTGCCAGCTCACTCCAGGGCGGCGGGAGTGAAAAACTGTTTTTT